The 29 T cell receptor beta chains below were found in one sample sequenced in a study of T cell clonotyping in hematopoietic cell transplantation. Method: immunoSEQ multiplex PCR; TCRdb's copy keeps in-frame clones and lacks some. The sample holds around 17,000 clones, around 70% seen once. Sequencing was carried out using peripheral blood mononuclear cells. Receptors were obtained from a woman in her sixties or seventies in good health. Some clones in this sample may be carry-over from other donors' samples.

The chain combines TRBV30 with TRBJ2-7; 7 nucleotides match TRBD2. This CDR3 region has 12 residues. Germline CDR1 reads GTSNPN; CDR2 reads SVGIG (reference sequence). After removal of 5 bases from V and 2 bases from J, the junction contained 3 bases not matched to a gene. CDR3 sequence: CAWGAGTYEQYF. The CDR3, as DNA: TGTGCCTGGGGAGCGGGGACCTACGAGCAGTACTTC. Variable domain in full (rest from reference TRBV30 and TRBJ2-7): SQTIHQWPATLVQPVGSPLSLECTVEGTSNPNLYWYRQAAGRGLQLLFYSVGIGQISSEVPQNLSASRPQDRQFILSSKKLLLSDSGFYLCAWGAGTYEQYFGPGTRLTVT.

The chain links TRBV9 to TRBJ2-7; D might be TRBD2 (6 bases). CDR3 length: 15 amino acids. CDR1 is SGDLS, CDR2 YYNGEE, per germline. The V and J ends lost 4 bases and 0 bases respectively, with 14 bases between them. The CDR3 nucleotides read TGTGCCAGCAGCCCTGCCCCGGACTACTCCTACGAGCAGTACTTC. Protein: CASSPAPDYSYEQYF.

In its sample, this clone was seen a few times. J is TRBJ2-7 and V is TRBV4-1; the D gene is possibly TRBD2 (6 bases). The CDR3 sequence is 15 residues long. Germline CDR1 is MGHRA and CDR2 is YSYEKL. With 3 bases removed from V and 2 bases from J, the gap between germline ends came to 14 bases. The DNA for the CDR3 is TGCGCCAGCAGCCAGTGGAGGCGGGGAACCTACGAGCAGTACTTC. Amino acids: CASSQWRRGTYEQYF.

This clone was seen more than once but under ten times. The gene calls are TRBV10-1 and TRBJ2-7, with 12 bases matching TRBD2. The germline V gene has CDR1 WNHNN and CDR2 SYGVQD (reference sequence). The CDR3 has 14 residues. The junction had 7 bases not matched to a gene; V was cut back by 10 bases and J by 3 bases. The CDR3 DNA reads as TGCGCCACTTCGACTAGCGGGAGAGTCTACGAGCAGTACTTC. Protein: CATSTSGRVYEQYF.

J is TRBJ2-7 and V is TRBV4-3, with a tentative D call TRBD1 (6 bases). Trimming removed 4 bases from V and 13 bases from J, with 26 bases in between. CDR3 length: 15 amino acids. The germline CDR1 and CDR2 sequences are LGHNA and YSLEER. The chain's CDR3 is CASSRQRPPTGPVYF. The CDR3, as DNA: TGCGCCAGCAGCCGCCAAAGACCTCCGACAGGTCCAGTCTACTTC.

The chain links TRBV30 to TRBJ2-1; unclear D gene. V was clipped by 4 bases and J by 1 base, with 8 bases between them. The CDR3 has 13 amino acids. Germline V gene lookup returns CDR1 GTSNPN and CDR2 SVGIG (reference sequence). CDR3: CAWTSSSYNEQFF. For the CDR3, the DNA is TGTGCCTGGACATCGAGTTCCTACAATGAGCAGTTCTTC.

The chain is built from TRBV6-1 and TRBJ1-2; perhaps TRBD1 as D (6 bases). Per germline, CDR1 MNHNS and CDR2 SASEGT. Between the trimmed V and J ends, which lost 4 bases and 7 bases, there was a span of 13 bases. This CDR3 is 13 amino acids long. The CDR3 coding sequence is TGTGCCAGCAGTGTAGCGGGGGCGAGTGGCTACACCTTC. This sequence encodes CASSVAGASGYTF.

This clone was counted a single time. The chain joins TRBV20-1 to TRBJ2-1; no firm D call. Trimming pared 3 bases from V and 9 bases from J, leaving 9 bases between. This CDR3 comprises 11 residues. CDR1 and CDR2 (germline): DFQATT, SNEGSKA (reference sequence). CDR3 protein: CSASIDREQFF. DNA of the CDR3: TGCAGTGCTAGTATCGACCGTGAGCAGTTCTTC.

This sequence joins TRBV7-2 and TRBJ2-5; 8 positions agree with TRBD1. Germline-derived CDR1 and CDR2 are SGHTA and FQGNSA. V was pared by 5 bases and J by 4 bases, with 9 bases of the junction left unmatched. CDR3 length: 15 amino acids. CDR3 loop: CASSPDRGRIETQYF. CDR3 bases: TGTGCCAGCAGCCCCGACAGGGGAAGGATAGAGACCCAGTACTTC.

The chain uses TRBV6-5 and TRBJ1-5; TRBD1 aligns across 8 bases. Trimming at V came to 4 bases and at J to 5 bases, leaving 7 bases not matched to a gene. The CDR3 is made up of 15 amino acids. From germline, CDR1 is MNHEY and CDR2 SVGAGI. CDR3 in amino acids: CASSLAQTGDQPQHF. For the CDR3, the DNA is TGTGCCAGCAGTTTGGCACAGACAGGGGATCAGCCCCAGCATTTT.

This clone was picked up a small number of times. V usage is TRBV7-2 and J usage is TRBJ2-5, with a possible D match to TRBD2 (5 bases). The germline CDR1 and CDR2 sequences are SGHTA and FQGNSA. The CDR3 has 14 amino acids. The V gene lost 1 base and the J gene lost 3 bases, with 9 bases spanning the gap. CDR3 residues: CASSLGGREETQYF. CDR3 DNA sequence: TGTGCCAGCAGCTTAGGAGGGAGAGAAGAGACCCAGTACTTC. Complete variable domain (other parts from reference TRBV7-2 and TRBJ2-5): GAGVSQSPSNKVTEKGKDVELRCDPISGHTALYWYRQSLGQGLEFLIYFQGNSAPDKSGLPSDRFSAERTGGSVSTLTIQRTQQEDSAVYLCASSLGGREETQYFGPGTRLLVL.

CDR3 sequence reads: CASSQDGTGPSNTEAFF. The CDR3 bases are TGCGCCAGCAGCCAAGATGGGACAGGGCCTTCGAACACTGAAGCTTTCTTT. The J gene is TRBJ1-1, the V gene TRBV4-3; 9 nucleotides line up with TRBD1. The CDR3 sequence is 17 residues long. Germline V gives CDR1 LGHNA, CDR2 YSLEER. With V trimmed by 0 bases and J by 1 base, 6 bases remained unmatched.

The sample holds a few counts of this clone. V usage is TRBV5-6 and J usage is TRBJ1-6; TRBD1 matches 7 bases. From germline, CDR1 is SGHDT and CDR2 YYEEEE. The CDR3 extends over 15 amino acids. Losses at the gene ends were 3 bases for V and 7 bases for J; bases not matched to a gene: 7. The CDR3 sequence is CASSWDRALNSPLHF. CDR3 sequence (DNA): TGTGCCAGCAGCTGGGACAGAGCCCTAAATTCACCCCTCCACTTT.

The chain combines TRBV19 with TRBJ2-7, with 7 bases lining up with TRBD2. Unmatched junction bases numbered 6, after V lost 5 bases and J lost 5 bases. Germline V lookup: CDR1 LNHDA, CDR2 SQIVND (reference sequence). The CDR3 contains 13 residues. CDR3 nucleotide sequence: TGTGCCAGTAGTCTGGCGGGAGAGGACGAGCAGTACTTC. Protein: CASSLAGEDEQYF.

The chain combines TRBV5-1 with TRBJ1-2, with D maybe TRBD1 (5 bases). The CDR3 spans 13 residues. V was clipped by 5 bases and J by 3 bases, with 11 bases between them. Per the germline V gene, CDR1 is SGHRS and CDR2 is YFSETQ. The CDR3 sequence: CASRVTVDYGYTF. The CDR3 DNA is TGCGCCAGCAGGGTGACAGTTGACTATGGCTACACCTTC.

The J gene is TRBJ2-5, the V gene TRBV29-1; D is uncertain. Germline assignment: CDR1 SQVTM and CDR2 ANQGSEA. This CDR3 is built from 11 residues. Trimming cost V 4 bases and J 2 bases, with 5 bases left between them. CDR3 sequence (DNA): TGCAGCGTTGGCCAGCAAGAGACCCAGTACTTC. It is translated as CSVGQQETQYF.

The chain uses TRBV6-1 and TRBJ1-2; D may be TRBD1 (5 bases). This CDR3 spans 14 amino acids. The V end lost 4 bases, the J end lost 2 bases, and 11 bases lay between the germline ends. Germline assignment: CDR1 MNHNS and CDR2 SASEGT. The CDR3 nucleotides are TGTGCCAGCAGTGTCAGACAGCTCAACTATGGCTACACCTTC. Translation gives CASSVRQLNYGYTF.

The CDR3 nucleotides read TGTGCCAGCCGGACAGGGAGGGTGCACGAGCAGTACTTC. Translating it yields CASRTGRVHEQYF. The rearrangement links TRBV7-8 to TRBJ2-7, with D maybe TRBD1 (8 bases). Trimming removed 8 bases from V and 5 bases from J, with 16 bases in between. The CDR3 runs 13 residues. Germline loops: CDR1 SGHVS, CDR2 FQNEAQ.

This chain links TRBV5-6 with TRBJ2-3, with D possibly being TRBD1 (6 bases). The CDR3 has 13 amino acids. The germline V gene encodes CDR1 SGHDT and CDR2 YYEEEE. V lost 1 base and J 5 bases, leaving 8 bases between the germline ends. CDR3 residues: CASSLKGEDTQYF. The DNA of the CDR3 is TGTGCCAGCAGCTTGAAGGGGGAAGATACGCAGTATTTT.

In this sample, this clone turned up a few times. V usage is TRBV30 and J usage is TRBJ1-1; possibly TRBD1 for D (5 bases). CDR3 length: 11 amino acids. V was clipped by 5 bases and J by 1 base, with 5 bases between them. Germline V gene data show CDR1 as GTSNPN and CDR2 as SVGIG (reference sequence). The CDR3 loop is CAWDRNTEAFF. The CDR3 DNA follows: TGTGCCTGGGACAGGAACACTGAAGCTTTCTTT.

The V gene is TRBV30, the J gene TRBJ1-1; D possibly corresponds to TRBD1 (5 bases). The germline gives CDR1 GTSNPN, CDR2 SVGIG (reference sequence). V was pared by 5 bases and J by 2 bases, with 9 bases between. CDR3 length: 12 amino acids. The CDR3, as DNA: TGTGCCTGGGGCGACAGTAACACTGAAGCTTTCTTT. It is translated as CAWGDSNTEAFF.

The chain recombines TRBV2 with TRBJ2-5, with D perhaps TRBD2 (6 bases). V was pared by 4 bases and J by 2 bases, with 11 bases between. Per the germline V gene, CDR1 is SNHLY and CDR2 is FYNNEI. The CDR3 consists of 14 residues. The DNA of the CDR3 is TGTGCCAGCAGTGGGAGCGGGTATCAAGAGACCCAGTACTTC. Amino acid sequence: CASSGSGYQETQYF.

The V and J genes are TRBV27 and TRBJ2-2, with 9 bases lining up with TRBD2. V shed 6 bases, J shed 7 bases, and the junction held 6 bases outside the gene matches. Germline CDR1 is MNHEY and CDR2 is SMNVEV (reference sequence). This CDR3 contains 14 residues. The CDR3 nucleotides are TGTGCCAGCAGCTTAGCGGGAGAAGTCGGGGAGCTGTTTTTT. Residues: CASSLAGEVGELFF.

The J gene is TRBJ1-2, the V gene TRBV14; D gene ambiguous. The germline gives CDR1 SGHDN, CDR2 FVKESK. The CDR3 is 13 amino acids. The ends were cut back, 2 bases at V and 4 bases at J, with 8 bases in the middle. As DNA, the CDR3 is TGTGCCAGCAGCCAAAACTCCGGCTATGGCTACACCTTC. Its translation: CASSQNSGYGYTF.

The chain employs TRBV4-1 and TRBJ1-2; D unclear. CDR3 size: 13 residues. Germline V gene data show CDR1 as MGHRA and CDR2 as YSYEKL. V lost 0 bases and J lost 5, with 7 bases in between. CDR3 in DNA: TGCGCCAGCAGCCAAGAGCGGTCTTATGGCTACACCTTC. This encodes CASSQERSYGYTF.

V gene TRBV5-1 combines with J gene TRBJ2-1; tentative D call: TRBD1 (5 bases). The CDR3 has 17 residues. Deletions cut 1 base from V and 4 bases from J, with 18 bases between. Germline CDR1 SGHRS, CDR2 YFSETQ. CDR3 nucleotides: TGCGCCAGCAGCTTGTTGGGGCTTGACTCGAGGTACAATGAGCAGTTCTTC. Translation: CASSLLGLDSRYNEQFF.

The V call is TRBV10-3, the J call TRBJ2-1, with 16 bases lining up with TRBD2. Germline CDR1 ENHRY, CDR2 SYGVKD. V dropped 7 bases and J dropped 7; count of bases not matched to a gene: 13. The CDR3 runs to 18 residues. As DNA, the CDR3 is TGTGCCATCACCCCCGGGACTAGCGGGAGGGCCTTACAGAATGAGCAGTTCTTC. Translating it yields CAITPGTSGRALQNEQFF.

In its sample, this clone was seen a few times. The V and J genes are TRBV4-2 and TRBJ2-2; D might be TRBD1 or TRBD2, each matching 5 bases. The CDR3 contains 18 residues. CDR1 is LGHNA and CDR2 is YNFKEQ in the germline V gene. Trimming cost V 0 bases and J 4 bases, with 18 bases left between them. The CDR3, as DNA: TGTGCCAGCAGCCAAGATAGAGGAGAGGGGAGCTCCACCGGGGAGCTGTTTTTT. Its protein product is CASSQDRGEGSSTGELFF.

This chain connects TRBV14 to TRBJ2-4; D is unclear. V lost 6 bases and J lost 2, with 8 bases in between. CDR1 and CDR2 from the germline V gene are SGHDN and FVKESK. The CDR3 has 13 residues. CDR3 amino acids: CASSHLTKNIQYF. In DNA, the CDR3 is TGTGCCAGCAGTCATCTTACCAAAAACATTCAGTACTTC.